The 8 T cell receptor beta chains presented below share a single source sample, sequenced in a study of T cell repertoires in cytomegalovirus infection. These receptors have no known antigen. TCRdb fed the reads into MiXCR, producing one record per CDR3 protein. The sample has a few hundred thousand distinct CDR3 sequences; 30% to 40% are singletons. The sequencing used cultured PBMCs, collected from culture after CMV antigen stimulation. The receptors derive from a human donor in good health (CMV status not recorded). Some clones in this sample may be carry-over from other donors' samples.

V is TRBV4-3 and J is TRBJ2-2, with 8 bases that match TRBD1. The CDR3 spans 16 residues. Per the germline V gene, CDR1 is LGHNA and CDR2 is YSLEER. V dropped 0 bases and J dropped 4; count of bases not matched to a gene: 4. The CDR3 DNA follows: TGCGCCAGCAGCCAAGATCCAGGGGGCGTCACCGGGGAGCTGTTTTTT. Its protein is CASSQDPGGVTGELFF.

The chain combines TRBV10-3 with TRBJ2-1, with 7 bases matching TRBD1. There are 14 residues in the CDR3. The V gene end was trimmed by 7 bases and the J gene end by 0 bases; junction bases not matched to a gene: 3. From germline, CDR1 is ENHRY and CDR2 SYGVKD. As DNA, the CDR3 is TGTGCCATCATCGGGGACAGCTCCTACAATGAGCAGTTCTTC. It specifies CAIIGDSSYNEQFF.

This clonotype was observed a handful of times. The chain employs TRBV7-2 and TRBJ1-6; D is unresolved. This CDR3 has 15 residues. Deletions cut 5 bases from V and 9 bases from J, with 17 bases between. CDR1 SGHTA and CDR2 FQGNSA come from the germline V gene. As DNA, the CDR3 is TGTGCCAGCAGCGGCCGGGATCCTAAATTTTCACCCCTCCACTTT. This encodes CASSGRDPKFSPLHF. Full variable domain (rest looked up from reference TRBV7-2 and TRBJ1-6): GAGVSQSPSNKVTEKGKDVELRCDPISGHTALYWYRQSLGQGLEFLIYFQGNSAPDKSGLPSDRFSAERTGGSVSTLTIQRTQQEDSAVYLCASSGRDPKFSPLHFGNGTRLTVT.

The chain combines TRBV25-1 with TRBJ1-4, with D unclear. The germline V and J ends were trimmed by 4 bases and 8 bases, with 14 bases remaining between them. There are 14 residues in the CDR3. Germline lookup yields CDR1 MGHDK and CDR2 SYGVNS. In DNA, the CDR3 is TGTGCCAGCAGTGTCTCGGAGAGGTCAGAAAAACTGTTTTTT. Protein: CASSVSERSEKLFF.

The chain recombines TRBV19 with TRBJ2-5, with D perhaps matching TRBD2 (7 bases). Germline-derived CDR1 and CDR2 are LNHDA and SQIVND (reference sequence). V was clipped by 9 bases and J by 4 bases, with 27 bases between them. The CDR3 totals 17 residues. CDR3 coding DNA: TGTGCCAGCAAGGAGCGGGGCGGGCAGGGGAATAGAGAGACCCAGTACTTC. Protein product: CASKERGGQGNRETQYF.

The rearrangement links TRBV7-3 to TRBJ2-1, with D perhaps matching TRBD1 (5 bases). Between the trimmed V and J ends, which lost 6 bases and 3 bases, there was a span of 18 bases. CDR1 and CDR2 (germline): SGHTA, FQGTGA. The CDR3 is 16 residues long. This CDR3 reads CASSLDPSTVYNEQFF. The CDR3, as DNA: TGTGCCAGCAGTCTCGACCCGTCGACAGTCTACAATGAGCAGTTCTTC. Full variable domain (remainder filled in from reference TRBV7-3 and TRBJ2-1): GAGVSQTPSNKVTEKGKYVELRCDPISGHTALYWYRQSLGQGPEFLIYFQGTGAADDSGLPNDRFFAVRPEGSVSTLKIQRTERGDSAVYLCASSLDPSTVYNEQFFGPGTRLTVL.

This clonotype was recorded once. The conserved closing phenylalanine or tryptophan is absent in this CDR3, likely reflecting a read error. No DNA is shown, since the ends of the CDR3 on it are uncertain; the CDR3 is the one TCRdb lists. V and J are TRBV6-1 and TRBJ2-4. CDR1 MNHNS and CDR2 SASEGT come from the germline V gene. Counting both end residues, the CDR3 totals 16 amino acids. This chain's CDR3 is CASSEMATRRQNIQYN.

DNA of the CDR3: TGTGCCAGCAGCCGTCTCGGAGGCACAGATACGCAGTATTTT. It codes for CASSRLGGTDTQYF. The chain couples TRBV7-3 to TRBJ2-3; no definite D call. Germline V CDR1 and CDR2: SGHTA, FQGTGA. With 5 bases removed from V and 1 base from J, the gap between germline ends came to 10 bases. This CDR3 spans 14 amino acids.